Sequencing of this T cell receptor beta chain was carried out in a study of blood T cell repertoires in COVID-19 (dated by TCRdb to about 2020). Study-wide context: Collaborator samples came from the United States, Italy and Spain and covered acute and convalescent phases of COVID-19. The repertoires were made available in a free public database intended to serve as a resource for research on the immune response to SARS-CoV-2. Where available, HLA class I and class II types were obtained from metadata supplied by the sample provider rather than from assay-based typing. The prospective study material was composed of cDNA or gDNA derived from T cells, B-cell-depleted T cells, or PBMCs. A de-identified subject ID, COVID-19 status, age in years and sex were almost always included in the sample metadata. The dataset comprised deeply sampled blood TCRbeta repertoires from subjects exposed to, actively infected with, or recovered from COVID-19. The samples were drawn from the first 160 participants of the ongoing ImmuneRACE study and from 1,200 or so subjects provided by 6 global collaborators.

The paper as a whole reports these results and caveats: The amount of clinical and demographic metadata varied by source and participant and was provided uncurated.

The immunoSEQ Assay, a bias-controlled multiplex PCR, was used to amplify TCRbeta CDR3 regions from genomic DNA. Per the authors' processing: The number of nucleated cells in each sample was estimated from the amplification of reference gene primers within the assay. To quantify the absolute abundance of each unique TCRbeta CDR3 rearrangement, sequence reads were collapsed and filtered. For each sample, productive Simpson clonality was calculated as the square root of Simpson's diversity index across productive rearrangements. Sourced from immuneACCESS, this table was stored by TCRdb with only in-frame sequences that have V and J called. A share of the clones is absent; for the studies checked, an unresolved V gene accounts for under half, and the remainder has no known explanation. Clonal size and the V and J genes are those of that table, whereas D and trimming came from the DNA. The sample includes roughly 57,000 clones, with about 93% observed a single time. The ten largest clones capture roughly 15% of the sample.

The CDR3 contains 14 residues, cysteine and phenylalanine counted. Kept here is only the CDR3 DNA, which spans 42 bases and is read in frame from base 1. CDR1 KGHSH and CDR2 LQKENI are derived from the germline V gene. The germline V end is reduced by 5 bases and the J end by 4 bases; junction bases left unmatched: 7. On this clone itself: Its antigen remains unidentified. The input lacks base qualities; no much larger clone sits a single base away.

Collaborating institutions collected whole blood in K2EDTA tubes following their own protocols. Collaborator samples were shipped for TCRbeta analysis as frozen whole blood, isolated PBMCs, or DNA extracted from either sample type. Input material: peripheral blood. The source of this sequence is an elderly man with acute or convalescent COVID-19. The chain employs TRBV18 and TRBJ1-1, with 7 junctional bases fitting TRBD1. The CDR3 corresponds to CASSMTGSGTEAFF. The nucleotides read TGTGCCAGCTCAATGACAGGGTCGGGCACTGAAGCTTTCTTT. Full variable domain (CDR3 extended with the reference TRBV18 and TRBJ1-1 proteins): NAGVMQNPRHLVRRRGQEARLRCSPMKGHSHVYWYRQLPEEGLKFMVYLQKENIIDESGMPKERFSAEFPKEGPSILRIQQVVRGDSAAYFCASSMTGSGTEAFFGQGTRLTVV.